This entry concerns a single T cell receptor beta chain. Its antigen is not yet known. Base quality data are lacking; no much larger clone is found one base away. TCRbeta CDR3 regions were amplified from genomic DNA using the immunoSEQ Assay, a bias-controlled multiplex PCR. As for the authors' bioinformatics: Nucleated cell counts per sample were estimated from amplification of reference gene primers within the assay. To quantify the absolute abundance of each unique TCRbeta CDR3 rearrangement, sequence reads were collapsed and filtered. For each sample, productive Simpson clonality was calculated by taking the square root of Simpson's diversity index across productive rearrangements. TCRdb mirrors the immuneACCESS table, restricted to in-frame sequences. Some clones are absent from its copies; in checked studies, under half trace to an unresolved V gene, and the reason for the others is unknown. V, J and clone size derive from that table, while D and trimming were established from the DNA sequence. Across this sample there are under 250,000 clones, with more than 85% seen only once. Approximately 7.2% of the sample belongs to the ten largest clones.

This specimen comes from a study of blood T cell repertoires in COVID-19 (dated by TCRdb to about 2020). With regard to the full study: Collaborator samples came from the United States, Italy and Spain and covered acute and convalescent phases of COVID-19. The samples were drawn from the first 160 participants of the ongoing ImmuneRACE study and from about 1,200 subjects provided by 6 global collaborators. HLA class I and class II types, where available, came from metadata supplied by the sample provider rather than from assay-based typing. Nearly every sample came with metadata listing a de-identified subject ID, COVID-19 status, age in years and sex. Subjects who had been exposed to COVID-19, were actively infected with it, or had recovered from it provided the deeply sampled blood TCRbeta repertoires that made up the dataset. The repertoires were made available in a free public database intended to serve as a resource for research on the immune response to SARS-CoV-2. The material from the prospective study consisted of cDNA or gDNA derived from T cells, B-cell-depleted T cells, or PBMCs. Broader findings and caveats from the paper: Clinical and demographic metadata were provided uncurated, with the amount varying by source and participant.

Each collaborating institution followed its own protocols to collect whole blood in K2EDTA tubes. Collaborator samples were shipped for TCRbeta analysis as frozen whole blood, isolated PBMCs, or DNA extracted from either sample type. Material for sequencing was peripheral blood. The clonotype was recovered from a woman aged 65 to 85 with active or convalescent COVID-19.

The nucleotide sequence reads TGTGCCAGCAGCCCAAGACAGGACTCTAGCTCCTACGAGCAGTACTTC. It encodes CASSPRQDSSSYEQYF. The chain joins TRBV11-3 to TRBJ2-7; TRBD1 is perhaps the D gene, given 6 matching bases. The germline V gene gives CDR1 as SGHNT and CDR2 as YENEEA. At the junction V is shortened by 5 bases and J by 0 bases, with 17 bases in between. The CDR3 runs 16 residues from the cysteine to the phenylalanine. Solely the CDR3 DNA is kept, with 48 bases framed from the first base.